This TCR beta chain was sequenced for a study of shared clonotypes between healthy human individuals. In regard to this clone: Its antigen is as yet unknown.

Investigators divided CD4+ cells into CD45RA+ naive and CD45RA-negative memory subsets. Germline assignment: CDR1 PRHDT and CDR2 FYEKMQ (reference sequence). The CDR3 extends over 14 amino acids. The V end was cut by 5 bases, the J end by 5 bases, with 10 bases between. Assay used: immunoSEQ multiplex PCR; TCRdb lists only in-frame clones, some missing. The sample consists of 2,500,000 or so clones, about 90% of them appearing once. Study-wide results and limits: Generally, naive subsets came out with larger estimated richness than memory subsets. Only blood was sampled, and tissue TCR repertoires likely differ from blood ones.

The clonotype comes from a man between 18 and 29 years old in good health. Some clones in this sample may be carry-over from other donors' samples. The V and J genes are TRBV13 and TRBJ1-6; D is unclear. Sequenced material: naive CD4+ T cells from PBMCs. Subset defined: CD45RA+ positively selected. The CDR3 nucleotides are TGTGCCAGCAGCGTCCGTCGGGATAATTCACCCCTCCACTTT. Its protein is CASSVRRDNSPLHF.